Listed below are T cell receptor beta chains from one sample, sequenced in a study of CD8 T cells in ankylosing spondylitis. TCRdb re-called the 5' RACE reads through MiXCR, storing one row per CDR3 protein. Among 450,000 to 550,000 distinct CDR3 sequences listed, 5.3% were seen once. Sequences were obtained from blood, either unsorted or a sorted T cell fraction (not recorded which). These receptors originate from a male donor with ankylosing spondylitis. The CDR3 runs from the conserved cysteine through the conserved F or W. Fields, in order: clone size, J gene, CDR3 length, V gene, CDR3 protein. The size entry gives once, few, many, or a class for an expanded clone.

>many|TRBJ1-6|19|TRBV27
CASSSMGRGWTAGFEPLHF
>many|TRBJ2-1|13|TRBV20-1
CSAQAGVGSEQFF
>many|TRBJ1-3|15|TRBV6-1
CASSVWGYSGNTIYF
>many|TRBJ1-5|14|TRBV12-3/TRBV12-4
CASSWYGHNQPQHF
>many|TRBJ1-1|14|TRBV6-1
CASVLSKGSVEAFF
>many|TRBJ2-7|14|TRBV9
CASSVDRGLYEQYF
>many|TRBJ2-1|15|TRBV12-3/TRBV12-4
CASTPSGSSYNEQFF
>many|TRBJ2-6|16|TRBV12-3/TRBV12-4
CASSFGGRGGANVLTF
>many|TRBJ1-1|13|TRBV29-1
CSVSDTTDTEAFF
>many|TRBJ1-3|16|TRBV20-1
CSARATGRISGNTIYF
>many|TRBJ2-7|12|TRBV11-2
CATGLANYEQYF
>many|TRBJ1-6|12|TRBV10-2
CASTDYKSPLHF
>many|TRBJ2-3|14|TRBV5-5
CASSYRTSTDTQYF
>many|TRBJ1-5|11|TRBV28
CASRRGQPQHF
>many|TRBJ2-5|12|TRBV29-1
CSFLQGAETQYF